Presented here are 21 T cell receptor beta chains from one specimen sequenced in a study of blood T cell repertoires in COVID-19. The assay was immunoSEQ multiplex PCR, and TCRdb's table has in-frame clones only and misses some. Of approximately 83,000 clones in the sample, 75% to 85% were seen once. The sequenced material came from peripheral blood. These receptors were collected from a woman over 75 with acute or convalescent COVID-19.

This clone has a single count. The J gene is TRBJ2-1, the V gene TRBV7-9; no clear D gene. V was cut by 3 bases and J by 6 bases, with 3 bases left in between. CDR3 size: 11 residues. Germline V gene data show CDR1 as SEHNR and CDR2 as FQNEAQ (reference sequence). The CDR3 region is CASSFLNEQFF. CDR3 sequence (DNA): TGTGCCAGCAGCTTCCTCAATGAGCAGTTCTTC.

V usage is TRBV10-2 and J usage is TRBJ1-6, with 8 bases that match TRBD1. Trimming removed 6 bases from V and 9 bases from J; junction bases left unmatched: 7. The CDR3 is 14 residues long. Per germline, CDR1 WSHSY and CDR2 SAAADI. In nucleotides, the CDR3 is TGCGCCAGCAGAAGACAGGGGCTTGGTTCACCCCTCCACTTT. This encodes CASRRQGLGSPLHF.

This sequence joins TRBV14 and TRBJ2-7; 9 bases are shared with TRBD1. CDR1 and CDR2 from the germline V gene are SGHDN and FVKESK. The CDR3 is 14 residues long. V trimming: 2 bases; J trimming: 2 bases; junction bases outside the gene matches: 1. The CDR3 DNA follows: TGTGCCAGCAGCCAACACAGGGGGCCCTACGAGCAGTACTTC. Translating gives CASSQHRGPYEQYF.

The chain is built from TRBV4-1 and TRBJ2-2; D may be TRBD1 (5 bases). Germline values: CDR1 MGHRA, CDR2 YSYEKL. The CDR3 extends over 14 amino acids. V dropped 1 base and J dropped 5 bases, with 8 bases sitting between them. This CDR3 reads CASSQGRATGELFF. The CDR3 bases are TGCGCCAGCAGCCAAGGCAGGGCAACCGGGGAGCTGTTTTTT.

This clone was picked up one time. This chain joins TRBV30 and TRBJ1-5, with D possibly being TRBD1 (6 bases). The CDR3 loop spans 15 amino acids. V shed 1 base and J shed 6 bases, with 16 bases lying between them. Germline V gene lookup returns CDR1 GTSNPN and CDR2 SVGIG (reference sequence). CDR3 sequence reads: CAWSDRGGAGQPQHF. CDR3 DNA: TGTGCCTGGAGTGACCGTGGGGGGGCCGGTCAGCCCCAGCATTTT.

The V and J genes are TRBV28 and TRBJ1-4; the match to TRBD1 covers 7 bases. The CDR3 runs 13 residues. V lost 8 bases, J lost 12 bases, and 12 bases stayed unmatched. Germline V gene lookup returns CDR1 MDHEN and CDR2 SYDVKM. CDR3 region: CASENRGSLELFF. The CDR3 DNA reads as TGTGCCAGCGAAAACAGGGGCTCCTTGGAACTGTTTTTT.

The chain carries TRBV19 and TRBJ1-1; TRBD1 aligns across 9 bases. V dropped 4 bases and J dropped 5; count of bases not matched to a gene: 14. The CDR3 consists of 17 residues. Germline V gene lookup returns CDR1 LNHDA and CDR2 SQIVND (reference sequence). The CDR3 loop reads CASSSRDRVFLSTEAFF. DNA for the CDR3: TGTGCCAGTAGTAGCCGGGACAGGGTCTTCTTGAGTACTGAAGCTTTCTTT. The variable domain in full, with the rest retrieved from reference TRBV19 and TRBJ1-1, is DGGITQSPKYLFRKEGQNVTLSCEQNLNHDAMYWYRQDPGQGLRLIYYSQIVNDFQKGDIAEGYSVSREKKESFPLTVTSAQKNPTAFYLCASSSRDRVFLSTEAFFGQGTRLTVV.

This clone has only a few counts. The chain has TRBV7-9 and TRBJ2-5; 12 bases map to TRBD1. Per the germline V gene, CDR1 is SEHNR and CDR2 is FQNEAQ (reference sequence). The junction had 9 bases not matched to a gene; V was cut back by 0 bases and J by 4 bases. CDR3 length: 18 amino acids. This CDR3 is CASSLAGTGGARIETQYF. The CDR3 DNA is TGTGCCAGCAGCTTAGCGGGGACAGGGGGCGCAAGAATAGAGACCCAGTACTTC.

The J gene is TRBJ2-7, the V gene TRBV3-1 (or the pseudogene TRBV3-2), with 12 bases fitting TRBD2. This CDR3 has 16 amino acids. V trimming: 3 bases; J trimming: 1 base; junction bases outside the gene matches: 4. The germline gives CDR1 LGHDT, CDR2 YNNKEL (reference sequence). This chain's CDR3 is CASSHVTSGGSYEQYF. The CDR3 DNA reads as TGTGCCAGCAGCCATGTTACTAGCGGGGGGTCCTACGAGCAGTACTTC.

V gene TRBV7-3 combines with J gene TRBJ2-6; D might be TRBD2 (5 bases). Germline V gives CDR1 SGHTA, CDR2 FQGTGA. The CDR3 loop spans 18 amino acids. V was cut by 4 bases and J by 0 bases, with 16 bases left in between. This chain's CDR3 is CASSSRALAFSGANVLTF. CDR3 DNA: TGTGCCAGCAGCTCGAGGGCCCTAGCTTTCTCTGGGGCCAACGTCCTGACTTTC.

In this sample, this clone turned up a few times. The chain carries TRBV5-4 and TRBJ2-5, with TRBD2 matching 12 bases. Trimming cost V 6 bases and J 2 bases; bases outside gene matches: 11. The germline gives CDR1 SGHNT, CDR2 YYREEE (reference sequence). This CDR3 region has 17 residues. The CDR3 bases are TGTGCCAGCACCAAGGGGCTAGCGGGAGGGGCTCAAGAGACCCAGTACTTC. It is translated as CASTKGLAGGAQETQYF. The full variable domain, its missing parts supplied by reference TRBV5-4 and TRBJ2-5, is ETGVTQSPTHLIKTRGQQVTLRCSSQSGHNTVSWYQQALGQGPQFIFQYYREEENGRGNFPPRFSGLQFPNYSSELNVNALELDDSALYLCASTKGLAGGAQETQYFGPGTRLLVL.

This clone was picked up one time. The J gene is TRBJ2-2, the V gene TRBV9; D call uncertain. The ends were cut back, 0 bases at V and 0 bases at J, with 12 bases in the middle. The CDR3 is 17 residues long. Germline assignment: CDR1 SGDLS and CDR2 YYNGEE. The CDR3 DNA reads TGTGCCAGCAGCGTAGCCCCGCGCCTCGCGAACACCGGGGAGCTGTTTTTT. This gives the protein CASSVAPRLANTGELFF.

This clone was seen once. CDR3 protein: CASSQDKRQGSEAFF. CDR3 DNA: TGTGCCAGCAGCCAAGATAAACGACAGGGCAGCGAAGCTTTCTTT. The chain has TRBV4-2 and TRBJ1-1; TRBD1 aligns across 7 bases. The CDR3 is 15 residues long. Looked up from germline, CDR1 is LGHNA and CDR2 is YNFKEQ. Germline trimming cut 0 bases from V and 8 bases from J; bases unmatched to any gene: 9.

The chain employs TRBV14 and TRBJ2-3; 8 bases match TRBD2. The germline V gene has CDR1 SGHDN and CDR2 FVKESK. V lost 3 bases, J lost 2 bases, and 7 bases stayed unmatched. The length of the CDR3 is 16 residues. This chain's CDR3 is CASSHVAGIVTDTQYF. CDR3 coding DNA: TGTGCCAGCAGCCACGTAGCGGGAATCGTCACAGATACGCAGTATTTT.

The J gene is TRBJ1-2, the V gene TRBV6-5, with 7 bases aligning to TRBD1. Germline lookup yields CDR1 MNHEY and CDR2 SVGAGI. The length of the CDR3 is 12 residues. Trimming at V came to 4 bases and at J to 7 bases, leaving 3 bases not matched to a gene. DNA of the CDR3: TGTGCCAGCAGTTTGACAGGGACTGGCTACACCTTC. It encodes CASSLTGTGYTF.

The V call is TRBV6-5, the J call TRBJ2-3; D possibly corresponds to TRBD1 (6 bases). V was trimmed by 4 bases and J by 3 bases, leaving 14 bases between them. The CDR3 length is 15 residues. Germline V gives CDR1 MNHEY, CDR2 SVGAGI. CDR3 in DNA: TGTGCCAGCAGTTCCCCTAACAGGGTTACAGATACGCAGTATTTT. It is translated as CASSSPNRVTDTQYF.

The chain combines TRBV28 with TRBJ2-1; TRBD2 might be the D (5 bases). CDR1 and CDR2 (germline): MDHEN, SYDVKM. This CDR3 region has 16 residues. Trimming left V 7 bases short and J 7 bases short, with 23 bases between. This CDR3 reads CASTRISGIVRNEQFF. The CDR3 DNA is TGTGCCAGCACCCGAATAAGCGGTATTGTTCGAAATGAGCAGTTCTTC.

The chain is built from TRBV19 and TRBJ1-5, with a tentative D call TRBD1 (5 bases). V was trimmed by 5 bases and J by 1 base, leaving 12 bases between them. The CDR3 covers 15 residues. Germline V CDR1 and CDR2: LNHDA, SQIVND (reference sequence). CDR3 loop: CASSYPRGSNQPQHF. In DNA form, the CDR3 reads TGTGCCAGTAGTTACCCTAGGGGCAGCAATCAGCCCCAGCATTTT.

The J gene is TRBJ1-6, the V gene TRBV10-3; the D is unclear. This CDR3 region has 14 residues. Trimming took 7 bases from V and 9 from J, leaving 16 bases between them. The germline CDR1 and CDR2 sequences are ENHRY and SYGVKD. The CDR3 sequence: CAIKREKDSSPLHF. The CDR3 DNA reads TGTGCCATCAAACGGGAAAAGGATTCTTCACCCCTCCACTTT.

The chain joins TRBV11-3 to TRBJ1-6, with D hard to call. This CDR3 is built from 16 residues. V gave up 3 bases and J gave up 6 bases, with 15 bases separating them. Looked up from germline, CDR1 is SGHNT and CDR2 is YENEEA. For the CDR3, the DNA is TGTGCCAGCAGCTTGAGTCTACCTAGTTCTAATTCACCCCTCCACTTT. Its translation: CASSLSLPSSNSPLHF. The variable domain in full, with the rest retrieved from reference TRBV11-3 and TRBJ1-6, is EAGVVQSPRYKIIEKKQPVAFWCNPISGHNTLYWYLQNLGQGPELLIRYENEEAVDDSQLPKDRFSAERLKGVDSTLKIQPAELGDSAVYLCASSLSLPSSNSPLHFGNGTRLTVT.

This chain uses TRBV6-5 with TRBJ2-7; 10 nucleotides agree with TRBD1. There are 16 residues in the CDR3. CDR1 is MNHEY, CDR2 SVGAGI, per germline. Losses at the gene ends were 2 bases for V and 2 bases for J; bases not matched to a gene: 6. CDR3 DNA: TGTGCCAGCAGTTACGCCCGGGACAGGGGAGCCTACGAGCAGTACTTC. Protein product: CASSYARDRGAYEQYF.